A selection of T cell receptor beta chains follows, all from one sample in a study of T cell responses to AZD1222 COVID-19 vaccine. Here immunoSEQ multiplex PCR was the method, and the copy in TCRdb shows in-frame clones only, minus some. The data hold roughly 120,000 clones, with about nine tenths observed a single time. The sequencing used peripheral blood, collected on day 0 of AZD1222 vaccination. The receptors here all came from an adult in good health. CDR3s include the opening cysteine and the closing phenylalanine or tryptophan. The order of the fields is J gene, clone size, D gene, V gene, CDR3 DNA, CDR3 protein. A D gene is named only where the DNA matches it firmly. Size values are once, few and many counts, or a class for expanded clones, and some rows have none.

>TRBJ2-1|.|.|TRBV7-9
TGTGCCAGCAGACGGGAGAGGGATGAGCAGTTCTTC
CASRRERDEQFF
>TRBJ2-3|.|.|TRBV5-1
TGCGCCAGCAGCTTGGCAGGGGGCACAGATACGCAGTATTTT
CASSLAGGTDTQYF
>TRBJ2-1|.|TRBD1|TRBV5-4
TGTGCCAGCAGCTTGGGTACAGGGGGGCTAAATGAGCAGTTCTTC
CASSLGTGGLNEQFF
>TRBJ2-2|few|TRBD1|TRBV18
TGTGCCAGCTCACCCCCCTGGGTACTCCGGGACAGGGGAATGGGTGCGAACACCGGGGAGCTGTTTTTT
CASSPPWVLRDRGMGANTGELFF
>TRBJ2-1|.|TRBD2|TRBV19
TGTGCCAGTAGTTGGCGGGAGGGCCTCTACAATGAGCAGTTCTTC
CASSWREGLYNEQFF
>TRBJ2-7|.|.|TRBV2
TGTGCCAGCAGTCGGGGCGGGACAGCCTCCTACGAGCAGTACTTC
CASSRGGTASYEQYF
>TRBJ2-5|.|.|TRBV6-2/TRBV6-3
TGTGCCAGCAGTTACTCGAGTCATTCCCTCGGAGAGACCCAGTACTTC
CASSYSSHSLGETQYF
>TRBJ1-5|few|.|TRBV12-3/TRBV12-4
TGTGCCAGCAGTTCGAGGCGCGGGCCCCAGCATTTT
CASSSRRGPQHF
>TRBJ2-7|once|.|TRBV28
TGTGCCAGCAGTTTAGGGGGCAGAGACGAGCAGTACTTC
CASSLGGRDEQYF
>TRBJ2-3|.|.|TRBV2
TGTGCCAGCAGTGGGGGTATACCTAGCACAGATACGCAGTATTTT
CASSGGIPSTDTQYF
>TRBJ2-3|.|TRBD2|TRBV30
TGTGCCTGGAGTGCCCGGACTAGCGGGAGCACAGATACGCAGTATTTT
CAWSARTSGSTDTQYF
>TRBJ2-7|.|TRBD1|TRBV28
TGTGCCAGCAGTCAGGGACAGGGAGGCCCCTACGAGCAGTACTTC
CASSQGQGGPYEQYF
>TRBJ1-6|few|.|TRBV4-1
TGCGCCAGCAGCCAAGGTGTGGGGAATTCACCCCTCCACTTT
CASSQGVGNSPLHF
>TRBJ2-7|.|.|TRBV11-3
TGTGCCAGCAGCTTGGGCGGAGGGTCCTACGAGCAGTACTTC
CASSLGGGSYEQYF
>TRBJ2-7|.|.|TRBV19
TGTGCCAGTATGGCTAGCTCCTACGAGCAGTACTTC
CASMASSYEQYF
>TRBJ1-2|.|.|TRBV9
TGTGCCAGCAGCGCGGACGGTTATGGCTACACCTTC
CASSADGYGYTF
>TRBJ2-2|.|TRBD1|TRBV6-6
TGTGCCAGCAGGGCCCGGGACAGGGCGGGCACCGGGGAGCTGTTTTTT
CASRARDRAGTGELFF
>TRBJ2-2|.|.|TRBV9
TGTGCCAGCAGCATAGGAGGCCGGGTCCGACCCGGGGAGCTGTTTTTT
CASSIGGRVRPGELFF
>TRBJ2-5|.|TRBD1|TRBV29-1
TGCAGCGTTGCTGGGACAGGGGGCACGGAGACCCAGTACTTC
CSVAGTGGTETQYF
>TRBJ1-5|.|TRBD1|TRBV6-5
TGTGCCAGCAGTCAGGGGGCGAGTGTCAGTCAGCCCCAGCATTTT
CASSQGASVSQPQHF
>TRBJ2-3|.|TRBD2|TRBV4-2
TGTGCCAGCAGCCAAGGCACTAGCGGTACTAGCACAGATACGCAGTATTTT
CASSQGTSGTSTDTQYF
>TRBJ1-6|.|.|TRBV15
TGTGCCACCAGCAGAGATAAAAGGGCGGGGTCACCCCTCCACTTT
CATSRDKRAGSPLHF
>TRBJ1-6|.|.|TRBV12-3/TRBV12-4
TGTGCCAGCAGTTTTGAAGGGAATTCACCCCTCCACTTT
CASSFEGNSPLHF
>TRBJ2-7|.|TRBD2|TRBV19
TGTGCCAGTAGTCCCCTAGCGGGGGATTTTATTTACGAGCAGTACTTC
CASSPLAGDFIYEQYF
>TRBJ2-1|.|TRBD2|TRBV5-6
TGTGCCAGCAGCTTGGCAGCGGGGGGGTACAATGAGCAGTTCTTC
CASSLAAGGYNEQFF
>TRBJ2-3|.|.|TRBV5-6
TGTGCCAGCAACTGGAACACGGATACGCAGTATTTT
CASNWNTDTQYF
>TRBJ2-1|few|.|TRBV5-4
TGTGCCAGCAGCTTGGGCCCGCCCTCCTACAATGAGCAGTTCTTC
CASSLGPPSYNEQFF
>TRBJ2-5|.|TRBD2|TRBV24-1
TGTGCCACCAGTGATCGGACTAGCGGAGAGACCCAGTACTTC
CATSDRTSGETQYF
>TRBJ2-1|.|TRBD2|TRBV7-2
TGTGCCAGCAGCTTAGAAGGAGGGGGACTAGCGGGAGGGCACAATGAGCAGTTCTTC
CASSLEGGGLAGGHNEQFF
>TRBJ1-1|once|.|TRBV5-8
TGTGCCAGCAGCTCCCGGACGGGGCCGAACACTGAAGCTTTCTTT
CASSSRTGPNTEAFF
>TRBJ1-2|once|.|TRBV29-1
TGCAGCGGGGCGGGGGACTATGGCTACACCTTC
CSGAGDYGYTF
>TRBJ2-3|.|TRBD1|TRBV5-1
TGCGCCAGCAGCCTCGGGACAGGGGGAGATACGCAGTATTTT
CASSLGTGGDTQYF